Following are 6 T cell receptor beta chains from one sample sequenced in a study of T cell responses to AZD1222 COVID-19 vaccine (dated by TCRdb to about 2021). Libraries were made using the immunoSEQ multiplex PCR assay. The clones in this table, taken by TCRdb from immuneACCESS, are in-frame only. Not every clone is retained; where verified, under half of the shortfall comes from an unresolved V gene, and the cause of the rest is unknown. Counted in this sample were about 160,000 clones; 94% of them appeared once. Around 1.3% of the sample is in the top ten clones. This specimen's time point label, per the study, means: baseline before first vaccination. Here the sequenced sample was peripheral blood, taken on day 0 of AZD1222 vaccination. Receptor source: an adult in good health.

V usage is TRBV29-1 and J usage is TRBJ1-2, with TRBD1 as a possible D gene (6 bases). The length of the CDR3 is 12 residues. Looked up from germline, CDR1 is SQVTM and CDR2 is ANQGSEA. V lost 6 bases and J 5 bases, leaving 13 bases between the germline ends. The CDR3 DNA sequence: TGCAGCGTCGTCGGGGGCGAGTATGGCTACACCTTC. Residues: CSVVGGEYGYTF.

The gene calls are TRBV24-1 and TRBJ2-3, with D maybe TRBD2 (6 bases). Germline lookup yields CDR1 KGHDR and CDR2 SFDVKD. The V and J ends lost 1 base and 2 bases respectively, with 15 bases between them. This CDR3 is 17 amino acids long. The CDR3 loop reads CATSDFLTGSITDTQYF. The CDR3 DNA follows: TGTGCCACCAGTGATTTTCTCACCGGGAGTATCACAGATACGCAGTATTTT.

This clone has only one observation. The chain is built from TRBV7-8 and TRBJ2-1; the D gene could be TRBD1 or TRBD2 (5 bases each). The V end was cut by 1 base, the J end by 8 bases, with 9 bases between. This CDR3 comprises 13 residues. Germline V gene sequence: CDR1 SGHVS, CDR2 FQNEAQ. Here the CDR3 reads CASSLEGRDEQFF. The CDR3 nucleotides read TGTGCCAGCAGCTTAGAGGGGCGGGATGAGCAGTTCTTC.

The rearrangement uses TRBV6-4 and TRBJ2-3; 11 bases fit TRBD2. The CDR3 contains 15 residues. Germline CDR1 and CDR2: MRHNA and SNTAGT. The V and J ends lost 6 bases and 3 bases, in that order; junction bases with no gene match: 5. CDR3 sequence (DNA): TGTGCCAGCAGAAGACTAGCGGGGAGTACAGATACGCAGTATTTT. Protein product: CASRRLAGSTDTQYF.

The CDR3: CASSPGGTSQETQYF. CDR3 sequence (DNA): TGCGCCAGCAGCCCAGGTGGGACTAGCCAAGAGACCCAGTACTTC. The chain uses TRBV5-1 and TRBJ2-5; 8 nucleotides line up with TRBD2. Trimming took 4 bases from V and 1 from J; bases not matched to a gene: 6. The germline V gene encodes CDR1 SGHRS and CDR2 YFSETQ. This CDR3 contains 15 residues.

The chain has TRBV27 and TRBJ2-1; the match to TRBD2 covers 12 bases. This CDR3 region has 15 residues. V lost 2 bases and J lost 6; bases outside the gene matches: 2. The germline V gene has CDR1 MNHEY and CDR2 SMNVEV (reference sequence). In DNA, the CDR3 is TGTGCCAGCAGTTTACTAGCGGGGGGGCTCAATGAGCAGTTCTTC. Protein: CASSLLAGGLNEQFF.